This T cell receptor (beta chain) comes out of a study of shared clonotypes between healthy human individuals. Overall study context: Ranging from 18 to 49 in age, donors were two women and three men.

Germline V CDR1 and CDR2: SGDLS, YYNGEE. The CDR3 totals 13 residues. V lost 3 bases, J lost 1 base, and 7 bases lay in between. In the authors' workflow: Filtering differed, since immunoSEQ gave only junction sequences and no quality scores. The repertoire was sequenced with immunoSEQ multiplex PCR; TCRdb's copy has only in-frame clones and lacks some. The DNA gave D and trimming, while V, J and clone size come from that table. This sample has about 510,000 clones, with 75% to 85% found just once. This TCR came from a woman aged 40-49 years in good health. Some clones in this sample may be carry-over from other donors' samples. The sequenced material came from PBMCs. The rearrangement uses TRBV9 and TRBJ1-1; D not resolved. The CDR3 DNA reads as TGTGCCAGCAGCGAGAGTCCGAACACTGAAGCTTTCTTT. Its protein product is CASSESPNTEAFF.